This entry describes one T cell receptor (beta chain). Its antigen is undetermined. Some clones are missing from TCRdb's copy, which holds only in-frame ones; the method was immunoSEQ multiplex PCR. This sample carries 15,000 to 25,000 clones, around three quarters of them seen once, and the ten largest clones take 20% to 25%. This record comes from a study of PD-1 blockade in classical Hodgkin lymphoma. General study results and limits: Baseline diversity in complete responders resembled that of newly diagnosed patients. Compared with healthy donors, newly diagnosed patients reportedly showed lower baseline TCR diversity. Differences between repertoires have undefined causes, possibly disease activity or prior therapy.

Time point noted: cycle 4 day 1 (C4D1), after six to seven weeks of nivolumab. Each patient experienced a relapse that followed autologous stem cell transplantation, and brentuximab vedotin exposure varied. The V gene's germline CDR1 is SGDLS and CDR2 YYNGEE. The CDR3 length is 13 residues. Between the trimmed V and J ends, which lost 1 base and 6 bases, there was a span of 9 bases. The sequenced sample was peripheral blood mononuclear cells (PBMCs), obtained before the fourth cycle of nivolumab. The J gene is TRBJ2-3, the V gene TRBV9; D not certain. The receptor was derived from a human donor with classical Hodgkin lymphoma. The CDR3 sequence is CASSVSQADTQYF. Written as DNA, the CDR3 is TGTGCCAGCAGCGTATCGCAGGCGGATACGCAGTATTTT.